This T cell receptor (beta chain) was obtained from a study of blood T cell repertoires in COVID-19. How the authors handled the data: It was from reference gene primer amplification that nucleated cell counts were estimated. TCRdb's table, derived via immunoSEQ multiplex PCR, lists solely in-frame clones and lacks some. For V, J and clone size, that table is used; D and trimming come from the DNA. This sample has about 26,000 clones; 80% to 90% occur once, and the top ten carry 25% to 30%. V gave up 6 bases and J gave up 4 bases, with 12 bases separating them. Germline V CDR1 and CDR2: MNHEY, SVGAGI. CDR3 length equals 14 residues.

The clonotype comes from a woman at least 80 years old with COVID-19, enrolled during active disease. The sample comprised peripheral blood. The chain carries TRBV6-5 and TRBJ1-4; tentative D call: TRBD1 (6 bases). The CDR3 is CASRPGQYNEKLFF. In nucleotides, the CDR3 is TGTGCCAGCAGACCCGGACAGTATAATGAAAAACTGTTTTTT.